The 31 T cell receptor beta chains listed next were all sequenced from one sample in a study of human T cells and chemical hapten exposure. Stated time point: patch test 3, about 24 weeks after DPC sensitization. Treatment specified: therapeutic diphenylcyclopropenone sensitization with weekly scalp DPC. TCRdb itself ran the RACE reads through MiXCR, one entry per CDR3 protein. The repertoire has roughly 100,000 distinct CDR3 sequences, under 40% of them found once; the top ten carry around 2.7%. The material was whole blood, obtained in connection with sensitization to the hapten diphenylcyclopropenone (DPC). These receptors all stem from a man aged 40-49 years with alopecia areata. Some clones in this sample may be carry-over from other donors' samples.

This rearrangement joins TRBV4-3 to TRBJ2-3, with 14 positions matching TRBD2. CDR3 length: 17 amino acids. Per the germline V gene, CDR1 is LGHNA and CDR2 is YSLEER. The V segment lost 4 bases and the J segment 3 bases; nucleotides outside the gene matches: 6. The CDR3 DNA follows: TGCGCCAGCAGCCCCGGGACTAGCGGGAGAAGGACAGATACGCAGTATTTT. It translates to CASSPGTSGRRTDTQYF.

A few counts support this clonotype. The rearrangement joins TRBV7-9 to TRBJ2-2; no definite D call. Germline CDR1 and CDR2: SEHNR and FQNEAQ (reference sequence). The CDR3 consists of 17 residues. V lost 1 base and J 2 bases, leaving 14 bases between the germline ends. DNA of the CDR3: TGTGCCAGCAGCTTAGTTCTGCGAGCGCCCAACACCGGGGAGCTGTTTTTT. Residues: CASSLVLRAPNTGELFF.

This sequence joins TRBV28 and TRBJ2-7, with 7 positions matching TRBD1. Per germline, CDR1 MDHEN and CDR2 SYDVKM. This CDR3 has 17 residues. V gave up 5 bases and J gave up 2 bases; unmatched junction bases: 15. This chain's CDR3 is CASSEERDRVATYEQYF. Here the CDR3 DNA reads TGTGCCAGCAGTGAAGAACGCGACAGGGTTGCCACCTACGAGCAGTACTTC.

The chain's CDR3 is CAISDNRGANEKLFF. DNA for the CDR3: TGTGCCATCAGTGATAACAGGGGGGCGAATGAAAAACTGTTTTTT. The chain uses TRBV10-3 and TRBJ1-4; 8 positions agree with TRBD1. The CDR3 covers 15 residues. The V gene's germline CDR1 is ENHRY and CDR2 SYGVKD. V was clipped by 3 bases and J by 5 bases; unmatched bases: 5.

This chain connects TRBV3-1 to TRBJ2-1; 9 bases align to TRBD2. V was pared by 1 base and J by 8 bases, with 6 bases of the junction left unmatched. Germline assignment: CDR1 LGHDT and CDR2 YNNKEL (reference sequence). This CDR3 has 15 residues. The CDR3 is CASSQVSGSGDEQFF. CDR3 sequence (DNA): TGTGCCAGCAGCCAAGTTAGCGGGAGTGGAGATGAGCAGTTCTTC.

The rearrangement links TRBV9 to TRBJ2-7; 12 bases match TRBD2. There are 15 residues in the CDR3. V trimming: 2 bases; J trimming: 4 bases; junction bases outside the gene matches: 4. Per the germline V gene, CDR1 is SGDLS and CDR2 is YYNGEE. This chain's CDR3 is CASSVGTSGQYEQYF. The CDR3 DNA reads TGTGCCAGCAGCGTGGGGACTAGCGGGCAATACGAGCAGTACTTC.

This clonotype came up many times. CDR3 DNA sequence: TGTGCCAGCAGCCAGCTAGCGGGGGAGAGCACAGATACGCAGTATTTT. Translated, it gives CASSQLAGESTDTQYF. This chain links TRBV3-1 with TRBJ2-3, with 10 bases lining up with TRBD2. Unmatched junction bases numbered 3, after V lost 3 bases and J lost 0 bases. The CDR3 covers 16 residues. Germline lookup yields CDR1 LGHDT and CDR2 YNNKEL (reference sequence).

This clonotype showed up just a few times. CDR3 DNA sequence: TGCGCCAGCAGCTTAGATTACCCCGGCGGAGAGACCCAGTACTTC. Encoded protein: CASSLDYPGGETQYF. The V call is TRBV5-1, the J call TRBJ2-5; D is ambiguous. CDR1 is SGHRS, CDR2 YFSETQ, per germline. Between the trimmed V and J ends, which lost 2 bases and 4 bases, there was a span of 15 bases. CDR3 length: 15 residues.

This chain joins TRBV20-1 and TRBJ2-3; 7 bases map to TRBD2. The CDR3 totals 16 residues. CDR1 and CDR2 from the germline V gene are DFQATT and SNEGSKA (reference sequence). Trimming cost V 0 bases and J 5 bases; bases outside gene matches: 11. CDR3 residues: CSARDLTSVRGDTQYF. As DNA, the CDR3 is TGCAGTGCTAGAGATCTCACTAGCGTGCGAGGAGATACGCAGTATTTT.

As DNA, the CDR3 is TGTGCCAGCAGCTTAGCGTTACAGGGAGAAGCTTTCTTT. Translation: CASSLALQGEAFF. The chain joins TRBV7-2 to TRBJ1-1; D might be TRBD1 (6 bases). Germline assignment: CDR1 SGHTA and CDR2 FQGNSA. The CDR3 loop spans 13 amino acids. V lost 0 bases, J lost 8 bases, and 10 bases lay in between.

The gene calls are TRBV7-9 and TRBJ2-1; a weak D match, TRBD1 (6 bases). The CDR3 is made up of 15 amino acids. From germline, CDR1 is SEHNR and CDR2 FQNEAQ (reference sequence). The germline V and J ends were trimmed by 1 base and 2 bases, with 9 bases remaining between them. For the CDR3, the DNA is TGTGCCAGCAGCTTAGGAGGGGGTCCCTACAATGAGCAGTTCTTC. This translates into CASSLGGGPYNEQFF.

The genes are TRBV7-2 and TRBJ1-5; D uncertain. From germline, CDR1 is SGHTA and CDR2 FQGNSA. The V end lost 5 bases, the J end lost 0 bases, and 11 bases lay between the germline ends. This CDR3 has 15 residues. The CDR3 region is CASSPDVYSNQPQHF. CDR3 nucleotides: TGTGCCAGCAGCCCGGACGTGTATAGCAATCAGCCCCAGCATTTT.

This clonotype was picked up a small number of times. The rearrangement joins TRBV29-1 to TRBJ2-7; TRBD2 matches 8 bases. CDR1 is SQVTM, CDR2 ANQGSEA, per germline. J lost 7 bases, V lost 3 bases, and 2 bases had no gene match. CDR3 length: 11 residues. CDR3 DNA: TGCAGCGTTGAGACGGGGGGGGAGCAGTACTTC. This encodes CSVETGGEQYF.

The chain uses TRBV5-6 and TRBJ1-2; 7 bases line up with TRBD1. Germline assignment: CDR1 SGHDT and CDR2 YYEEEE. This CDR3 contains 13 residues. V lost 1 base, J lost 7 bases, and 4 bases stayed unmatched. CDR3 nucleotide sequence: TGTGCCAGCAGCTTGTCAGGGGGACTTGGCTACACCTTC. This translates into CASSLSGGLGYTF. The variable domain in full, completed from reference TRBV5-6 and TRBJ1-2, reads DAGVTQSPTHLIKTRGQQVTLRCSPKSGHDTVSWYQQALGQGPQFIFQYYEEEERQRGNFPDRFSGHQFPNYSSELNVNALLLGDSALYLCASSLSGGLGYTFGSGTRLTVV.

The chain recombines TRBV30 with TRBJ1-2, with D possibly matching TRBD1 (6 bases). V shed 2 bases and J shed 7 bases, with 14 bases lying between them. The CDR3 has 13 residues. The germline V gene encodes CDR1 GTSNPN and CDR2 SVGIG (reference sequence). The CDR3, as DNA: TGTGCCTGGAGTCCAGGGGACAATTCTGGCTACACCTTC. Encoded protein: CAWSPGDNSGYTF.

This clonotype was seen a few times. The chain carries TRBV9 and TRBJ2-5; 11 bases agree with TRBD1. The germline V gene encodes CDR1 SGDLS and CDR2 YYNGEE. The CDR3 is 15 amino acids. The trim removed 2 bases at V and 1 base at J, leaving 1 base unmatched. DNA for the CDR3: TGTGCCAGCAGCGTGGGACAGGGGGGCCAAGAGACCCAGTACTTC. Amino acids: CASSVGQGGQETQYF.

This sequence joins TRBV18 and TRBJ1-5, with D possibly TRBD1 on 6 matching bases. This CDR3 contains 16 residues. Trimming stripped 6 bases from V and 5 bases from J, with 20 bases between. CDR1 and CDR2 (germline): KGHSH, LQKENI. Written as DNA, the CDR3 is TGTGCCAGCTCGCCCGTCGGGATTGGGGGCGATCAGCCCCAGCATTTT. Translating gives CASSPVGIGGDQPQHF.

The CDR3: CASSSLGREGYTF. DNA for the CDR3: TGTGCCAGCAGCTCTCTCGGACGGGAGGGCTACACCTTC. This chain uses TRBV7-2 with TRBJ1-2; D is unresolved. The V end was cut by 4 bases, the J end by 8 bases, with 14 bases between. This CDR3 is 13 amino acids long. Per germline, CDR1 SGHTA and CDR2 FQGNSA. Full variable domain (missing parts from reference TRBV7-2 and TRBJ1-2): GAGVSQSPSNKVTEKGKDVELRCDPISGHTALYWYRQSLGQGLEFLIYFQGNSAPDKSGLPSDRFSAERTGGSVSTLTIQRTQQEDSAVYLCASSSLGREGYTFGSGTRLTVV.

In this sample, this clonotype turned up a few times. The gene calls are TRBV12-3 or TRBV12-4 and TRBJ2-5; no reliable D call. V shed 3 bases and J shed 5 bases, with 16 bases lying between them. There are 15 residues in the CDR3. CDR3 loop: CASSFGASRFETQYF. CDR3 sequence (DNA): TGTGCCAGCAGTTTTGGAGCGTCCAGATTCGAGACCCAGTACTTC.

The rearrangement joins TRBV20-1 to TRBJ2-3; TRBD1 matches at 8 bases. Germline values: CDR1 DFQATT, CDR2 SNEGSKA (reference sequence). The CDR3 is 15 amino acids. Unmatched junction bases numbered 3, after V lost 0 bases and J lost 1 base. CDR3 sequence: CSARDATGGTDTQYF. The CDR3 DNA is TGCAGTGCTAGAGATGCGACAGGGGGCACAGATACGCAGTATTTT.

The V call is TRBV20-1, the J call TRBJ1-1, with 10 bases that match TRBD1. The germline gives CDR1 DFQATT, CDR2 SNEGSKA (reference sequence). The CDR3 has 14 amino acids. Germline trimming cut 6 bases from V and 0 bases from J; bases unmatched to any gene: 4. CDR3: CSADRGGMNTEAFF. CDR3 bases: TGCAGTGCGGACAGGGGGGGTATGAACACTGAAGCTTTCTTT.

This clonotype was recorded at least ten times. The chain joins TRBV24-1 to TRBJ2-6; the D is unclear. This CDR3 has 19 residues. V was clipped by 4 bases and J by 0 bases, with 18 bases between them. Germline V lookup: CDR1 KGHDR, CDR2 SFDVKD. CDR3 coding DNA: TGTGCCACCAGTGAGTCCGGGTTACAAAGACTCTCTGGGGCCAACGTCCTGACTTTC. Its translation: CATSESGLQRLSGANVLTF.

The V call is TRBV24-1, the J call TRBJ2-1, with TRBD2 identical over 16 bases. This CDR3 is built from 19 residues. The V segment lost 4 bases and the J segment 2 bases; nucleotides outside the gene matches: 7. Germline V gene data show CDR1 as KGHDR and CDR2 as SFDVKD. In DNA form, the CDR3 reads TGTGCCACCAGTGACCATCCGGGACTAGCGGGAGGGACCTACAATGAGCAGTTCTTC. Protein: CATSDHPGLAGGTYNEQFF.

In the case of this clonotype: Lacking the conserved final phenylalanine or tryptophan, this CDR3 likely reflects a read error. The V call is TRBV7-2, the J call TRBJ1-4; D remains unclear. This CDR3 has 15 amino acids. Per the germline V gene, CDR1 is SGHTA and CDR2 is FQGNSA. V lost 4 bases and J 8 bases, leaving 17 bases between the germline ends. CDR3 sequence (DNA): TGTGCCAGCAGCTCCATTCCCGGAGGGCGCGAAAAACTGTTTTCT. This translates into CASSSIPGGREKLFS.

The chain is built from TRBV7-2 and TRBJ2-3; TRBD2 agrees at 7 bases. Losses at the gene ends were 2 bases for V and 4 bases for J; bases not matched to a gene: 9. The CDR3 length is 16 residues. Germline V gives CDR1 SGHTA, CDR2 FQGNSA. The CDR3, as DNA: TGTGCCAGCAGCTTAAGGCGGGGGTCCCCTGCAGATACGCAGTATTTT. Its translation: CASSLRRGSPADTQYF.

This clonotype occurred a few times. The chain is built from TRBV6-6 and TRBJ2-5; D uncertain. The CDR3 loop spans 14 amino acids. V shed 2 bases and J shed 2 bases, with 9 bases lying between them. The germline CDR1 and CDR2 sequences are MNHNY and SVGAGI (reference sequence). In DNA, the CDR3 is TGTGCCAGCAGTTACCCACAGCTACAAGAGACCCAGTACTTC. It is translated as CASSYPQLQETQYF.

The CDR3 region has the DNA TGCGCCAGCAGCTTTAACCGACTTACCGGATCCATTACGTTCTCTGGGGCCAACGTCCTGACTTTC. It codes for CASSFNRLTGSITFSGANVLTF. The rearrangement links TRBV4-3 to TRBJ2-6; no reliable D call. The germline gives CDR1 LGHNA, CDR2 YSLEER. This CDR3 contains 22 residues. V dropped 5 bases and J dropped 0 bases, with 29 bases sitting between them.

This clonotype turned up a few times. This chain uses TRBV5-1 with TRBJ2-1, with 8 bases lining up with TRBD2. CDR1 and CDR2 from the germline V gene are SGHRS and YFSETQ. This CDR3 is built from 15 residues. J was trimmed by 3 bases and V by 3 bases; bases with no gene match: 5. CDR3 DNA: TGCGCCAGCAGCTCGAGCGGGAGCGACTACAATGAGCAGTTCTTC. This codes for CASSSSGSDYNEQFF.

Only a few counts were recorded for this clonotype. This chain uses TRBV4-2 with TRBJ2-3; TRBD2 aligns across 12 bases. The germline V gene encodes CDR1 LGHNA and CDR2 YNFKEQ. This CDR3 has 18 amino acids. Losses at the gene ends were 0 bases for V and 1 base for J; bases not matched to a gene: 5. DNA for the CDR3: TGTGCCAGCAGCCAAGATTTGAGGACTAGCGGGGGCACAGATACGCAGTATTTT. This encodes CASSQDLRTSGGTDTQYF.

This sequence joins TRBV10-3 and TRBJ2-7; 10 bases map to TRBD2. J was trimmed by 7 bases and V by 6 bases; bases with no gene match: 12. The germline V gene has CDR1 ENHRY and CDR2 SYGVKD. This CDR3 contains 15 residues. Written as DNA, the CDR3 is TGTGCCATCAGGGGACTAGCGCGAGCCGATTCGGAGCAGTACTTC. The encoded protein is CAIRGLARADSEQYF.

This clonotype was seen more than once but under ten times. V gene TRBV20-1 combines with J gene TRBJ2-1; the D call may be TRBD1 or TRBD2 (6 bases each). The V and J ends lost 3 bases and 10 bases respectively, with 10 bases between them. CDR3 length equals 11 residues. The germline CDR1 and CDR2 sequences are DFQATT and SNEGSKA (reference sequence). CDR3 coding DNA: TGCAGTGCTAGGGGGGCGGGGGAGCAGTTCTTC. Translation gives CSARGAGEQFF.